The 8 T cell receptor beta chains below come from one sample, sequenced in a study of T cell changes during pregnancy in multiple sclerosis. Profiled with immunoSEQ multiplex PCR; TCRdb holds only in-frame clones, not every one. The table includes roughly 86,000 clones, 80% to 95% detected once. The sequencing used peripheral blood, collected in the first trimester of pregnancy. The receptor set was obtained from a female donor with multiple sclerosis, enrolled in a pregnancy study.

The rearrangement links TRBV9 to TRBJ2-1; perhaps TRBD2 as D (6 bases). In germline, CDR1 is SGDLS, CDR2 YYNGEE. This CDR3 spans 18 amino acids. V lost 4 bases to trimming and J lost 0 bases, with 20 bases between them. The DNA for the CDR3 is TGTGCCAGCAGCCCCTACTCTAGCGCCTGGAGCTCCTACAATGAGCAGTTCTTC. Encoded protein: CASSPYSSAWSSYNEQFF.

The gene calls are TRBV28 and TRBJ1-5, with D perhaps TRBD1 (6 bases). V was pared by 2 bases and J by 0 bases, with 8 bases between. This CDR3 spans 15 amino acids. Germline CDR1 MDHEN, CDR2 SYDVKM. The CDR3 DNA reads TGTGCCAGCAGTTTACAGGGGTCTAGCAATCAGCCCCAGCATTTT. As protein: CASSLQGSSNQPQHF.

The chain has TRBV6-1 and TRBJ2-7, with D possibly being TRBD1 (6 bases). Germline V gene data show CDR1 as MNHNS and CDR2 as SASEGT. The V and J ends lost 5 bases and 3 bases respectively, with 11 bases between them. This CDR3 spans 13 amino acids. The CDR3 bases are TGTGCCAGCAGTACCGCCAGGGGCTACGAGCAGTACTTC. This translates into CASSTARGYEQYF.

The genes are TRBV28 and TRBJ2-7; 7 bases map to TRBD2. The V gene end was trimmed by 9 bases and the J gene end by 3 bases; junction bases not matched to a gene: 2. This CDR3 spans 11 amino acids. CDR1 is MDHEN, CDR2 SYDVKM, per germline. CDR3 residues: CASWGGYEQYF. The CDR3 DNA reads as TGTGCCAGTTGGGGGGGCTACGAGCAGTACTTC.

This CDR3 is CASSHKLAGVSTDTQYF. The CDR3 nucleotides read TGTGCCAGCAGCCATAAGCTAGCGGGGGTTAGCACAGATACGCAGTATTTT. The chain joins TRBV9 to TRBJ2-3; 10 positions match TRBD2. V shed 4 bases and J 0 bases; nucleotides not matched to a gene: 8. Germline V gene sequence: CDR1 SGDLS, CDR2 YYNGEE. The CDR3 has 17 amino acids.

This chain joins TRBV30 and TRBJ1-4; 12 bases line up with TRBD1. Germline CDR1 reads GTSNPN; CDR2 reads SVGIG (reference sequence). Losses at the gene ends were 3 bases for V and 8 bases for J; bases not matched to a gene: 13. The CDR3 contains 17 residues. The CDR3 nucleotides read TGTGCCTGGAGCGCCGGGACAGGGGGCACTTTTGGGGAAAAACTGTTTTTT. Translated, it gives CAWSAGTGGTFGEKLFF.

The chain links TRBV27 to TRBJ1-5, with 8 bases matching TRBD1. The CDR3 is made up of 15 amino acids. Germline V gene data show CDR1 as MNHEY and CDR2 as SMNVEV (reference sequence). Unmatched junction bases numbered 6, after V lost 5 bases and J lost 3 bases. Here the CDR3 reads CASSRTGQVNQPQHF. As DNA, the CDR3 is TGTGCCAGCAGTCGGACAGGGCAGGTCAATCAGCCCCAGCATTTT.

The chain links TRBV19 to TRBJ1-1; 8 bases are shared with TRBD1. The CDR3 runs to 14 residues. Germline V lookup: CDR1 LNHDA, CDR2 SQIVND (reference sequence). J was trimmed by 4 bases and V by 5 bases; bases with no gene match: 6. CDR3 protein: CASSATTGVTEAFF. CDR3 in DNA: TGTGCCAGTAGTGCAACGACAGGGGTCACTGAAGCTTTCTTT.